Listed below are T cell receptor beta chains from one sample, sequenced in a study of T cell clones after liver transplantation. Repertoires were generated with immunoSEQ multiplex PCR, while TCRdb's copy carries only in-frame clones and drops some. Of fewer than 80,000 clones in the sample, approximately 81% were seen once. Sequences were derived from CD4+ T cells from blood, sampled 48 months after liver transplant. The receptors come from a human patient who received a liver transplant. These T cells may partly come from the graft donor. Both conserved end residues are part of each CDR3. D genes are given only for firm matches. Clone size, where shown, is once, few, many, or a class for clones that have expanded.

clone_size	d_call	cdr3_length	v_call	j_call	cdr3_aa	cdr3_nt
-	-	14	TRBV9	TRBJ2-7	CASSGPAGAGEQYF	TGTGCCAGCAGCGGCCCGGCAGGGGCGGGCGAGCAGTACTTC
-	-	16	TRBV5-4	TRBJ1-6	CASSFRLALYNSPLHF	TGTGCCAGCAGCTTCAGACTGGCCCTTTATAATTCACCCCTCCACTTT
-	-	13	TRBV14	TRBJ1-4	CASSQSTVEKLFF	TGTGCCAGCAGCCAAAGCACGGTCGAAAAACTGTTTTTT
-	TRBD1	15	TRBV7-6	TRBJ1-2	CASSPNHDRAHGYTF	TGTGCCAGCAGCCCTAATCACGACAGGGCCCATGGCTACACCTTC
-	-	14	TRBV11-3	TRBJ2-1	CASSLAGDLKEQFF	TGTGCCAGCAGCTTGGCAGGTGATCTGAAGGAGCAGTTCTTC
-	-	15	TRBV28	TRBJ1-5	CASSADQFSNQPQHF	TGTGCCAGCAGTGCAGACCAATTTAGCAATCAGCCCCAGCATTTT
few	-	12	TRBV10-3	TRBJ2-2	CAISTNTGELFF	TGTGCCATCTCGACGAACACCGGGGAGCTGTTTTTT
-	TRBD1	14	TRBV6-5	TRBJ1-2	CASSPPGQGDGYTF	TGTGCCAGCAGTCCTCCGGGACAGGGGGATGGCTACACCTTC
-	-	16	TRBV5-8	TRBJ2-3	CASSPGVGGSTDTQYF	TGTGCCAGCAGCCCTGGAGTCGGAGGAAGCACAGATACGCAGTATTTT
-	-	14	TRBV7-2	TRBJ2-7	CASSVRDGTYEQYF	TGTGCCAGCAGCGTACGGGACGGTACCTACGAGCAGTACTTC
once	-	15	TRBV7-2	TRBJ2-5	CASSLGGRVEETQYF	TGTGCCAGCAGCTTGGGGGGTCGCGTCGAAGAGACCCAGTACTTC
-	-	13	TRBV25-1	TRBJ2-7	CASSSSGQLPSYF	TGTGCCAGCAGCTCAAGTGGTCAACTCCCGTCGTACTTC
-	TRBD1	15	TRBV9	TRBJ1-2	CASSLRDRADYGYTF	TGTGCCAGCAGCCTCCGGGACAGGGCAGACTATGGCTACACCTTC
-	TRBD2	17	TRBV5-4	TRBJ2-5	CASSVRASGGASETQYF	TGTGCCAGCAGCGTGAGGGCTAGCGGGGGGGCAAGTGAGACCCAGTACTTC
-	-	14	TRBV6-1	TRBJ1-1	CASRAGDRQTEAFF	TGTGCCAGCAGAGCGGGGGATAGGCAAACTGAAGCTTTCTTT
-	TRBD2	16	TRBV7-2	TRBJ2-7	CASSLGSSGRIYEQYF	TGTGCCAGCAGCTTAGGTTCTAGCGGGAGAATCTACGAGCAGTACTTC
-	-	15	TRBV6-5	TRBJ2-5	CASSYSRGGVETQYF	TGTGCCAGCAGTTACTCGAGAGGGGGTGTTGAGACCCAGTACTTC
-	TRBD1	15	TRBV10-3	TRBJ2-7	CAISESDRVGYEQYF	TGTGCCATCAGTGAATCGGACAGGGTAGGCTACGAGCAGTACTTC
once	-	13	TRBV10-3	TRBJ1-3	CAISEEGRNTIYF	TGTGCCATCAGTGAGGAGGGTCGGAACACCATATATTTT
-	-	14	TRBV11-3	TRBJ1-1	CASSLPNRVTEAFF	TGTGCCAGCAGCTTACCCAACAGGGTCACTGAAGCTTTCTTT